The entry below gives a single T cell receptor beta chain sequence along with its context. Its specific antigen is unknown. Base qualities are not recorded, but no much larger clone differs from it by a single base. The library was made by PCR. DNA from cultured CD4+ T cells underwent TCR sequencing with the Oncomine TCR Beta short-read assay at the Johns Hopkins FTIC core. Genomic DNA was extracted from the cultured CD4+ T cells with the QIAamp micro DNA kit. The Oncomine TCR Beta libraries from cultured CD4+ T cells were pooled using unique dual indexes and then sequenced on an Illumina iSeq 100. In the original analysis: Non-productive sequences were removed, and CDR3s not starting with C, not ending with F or W, or shorter than 7 amino acids were discarded. Antigen-specific clonotypes were identified with the MANAFEST web application by comparing peptide-stimulated wells with reference and other culture wells. To be called positive, a clone needed an FDR below 0.05, an odds ratio above 5, and a productive frequency above 0.1% in at least two of three replicate wells. A clonotype was classed as cross-reactive if the clonotype showed significant expansion both in SARS-CoV-2 spike wells and in at least one common cold coronavirus spike condition. CDR3 homology was assessed with Levenshtein distances (stringdist) and unrooted phylogenetic trees (ape) in R version 3.6.1. Through fastp at Q25 and MiXCR, TCRdb rebuilt clones from the public reads, retaining in-frame beta chains. Entries that share a CDR3 protein sequence are merged under the most common genes and DNA. Clone size and V and J calls follow TCRdb, not the original study. Here the sample has several thousand distinct CDR3 sequences; around 39% occur a single time. The ten largest clones represent less than 25% of the sample.

The data are from a study of vaccination and CD4 T cells after COVID-19 (dated by TCRdb to the early 2020s). Broadly, across the study: Six males and four females were included in the convalescent cohort, with two Hispanic individuals, seven Caucasians, two Asians and one multiracial person represented. Participants got two doses of the Pfizer-BioNTech BNT162b2 vaccine (n=8) or two doses of the Moderna mRNA-1273 vaccine (n=2). Post-COVID blood samples were collected from convalescent patients a median of approximately 93 days after diagnosis, with a range of about 30 to 170 days. Post-vaccine blood samples were taken a median of around 68 days after the second vaccine dose, with a range of roughly 13 to 250 days. The cultures were stimulated with overlapping spike peptide pools from SARS-CoV-2 and from the common cold coronaviruses HCoV-NL63, HCoV-OC43 and HCoV-229E. As controls, cultures received a CEFX viral epitope pool (the positive control), an HIV-1 Nef peptide pool (the negative control), or no peptide at all. The spike-specific CD4+ TCR repertoire was compared before and after mRNA vaccination in approximately 9 COVID-19 convalescent patients and a handful of infection-naive healthy vaccine recipients. An earlier paper using these donors assessed, at the TCR clonotype level, memory CD4+ T cell crossreactivity between SARS-CoV-2 and common cold coronavirus spike proteins. Summary of the overall study and its limitations: In convalescent patients, nearly all vaccine-specific clones (304 of 307) were found to be mono-reactive for SARS-CoV-2 spike rather than cross-reactive with common cold coronaviruses. Only a relatively small number of convalescent patients were included in the study, and early timepoints following natural infection were not analyzed. Although the median number of SARS-CoV-2-reactive clonotypes went up from roughly 20 after infection to some 37 after vaccination, the increase was not significant. Among convalescent patients, a median about 86% of the SARS-CoV-2-reactive clones seen after vaccination appeared only after vaccination, which suggests priming specific to the vaccine.

The treatment or condition tag for this specimen amounts to: 10-day PBMC culture with coronavirus spike peptide pools or control peptides (ViraFEST assay). CD4+ T cells from unexposed donors were collected before the COVID-19 pandemic (2011-2018). To expand antigen-specific T cells with peptide pools and then pick out the expanded clonotypes through TCR sequencing, the study relied on the ViraFEST assay. Each well held around 1.9 million PBMCs cultured with roughly 10 ug/ml peptide pools in IMDM containing roughly 5% human AB serum and 7.5 to 10 IU/ml IL-2. Half of the culture medium was replaced with fresh IL-2-containing medium on days 3 and 7. After about nine days of culture, CD4+ T cells were isolated by negative selection with the EasySep CD4+ T cell isolation kit. As cell number allowed, CD4+ T cells from unexposed donors were tested for reactivity to SARS-CoV-2 S and N and to four common cold coronavirus spike pools. Ficoll-Paque Plus gradient centrifugation was used to isolate PBMCs from whole blood, and the isolated PBMCs were then either used fresh or cryopreserved at -140C. Each culture condition was generally run in triplicate wells. The leukapheresis product used for the unexposed donors was purchased from a commercial source.

Sequencing input: CD4+ T cells from blood, cultured in vitro. The sequence derives from a human donor in good health.

The nucleotides read TGCGCCAGCTGGGAGGGTTGGCAGCAAGAAGCTTTCTTT. Its protein is CASWEGWQQEAFF. The chain is made from TRBV10-2 and TRBJ1-1, with the D gene not clear enough to name. Deletion took 8 bases off V and 8 bases off J, with a span of 18 bases between the germline ends. Taken from cysteine to phenylalanine, the CDR3 has 13 residues. Only the CDR3 DNA stays, 39 bases, in frame from base 1. From the germline V gene, CDR1 is WSHSY and CDR2 is SAAADI.